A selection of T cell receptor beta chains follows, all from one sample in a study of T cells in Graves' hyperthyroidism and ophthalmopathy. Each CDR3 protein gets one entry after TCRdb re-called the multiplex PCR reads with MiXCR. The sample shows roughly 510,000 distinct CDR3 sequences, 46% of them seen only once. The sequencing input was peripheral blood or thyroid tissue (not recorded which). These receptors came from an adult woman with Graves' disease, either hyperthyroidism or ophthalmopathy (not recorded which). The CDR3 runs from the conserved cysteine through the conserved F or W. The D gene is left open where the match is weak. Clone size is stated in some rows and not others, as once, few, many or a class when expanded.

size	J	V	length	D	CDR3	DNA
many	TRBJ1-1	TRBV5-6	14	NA	CASSLGYGQGVAFF	TGTGCCAGCAGCTTGGGGTACGGGCAGGGAGTAGCTTTCTTT
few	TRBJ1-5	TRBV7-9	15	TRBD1	CASSLADRGNQPQHF	TGTGCCAGCAGCTTAGCGGACAGGGGGAATCAGCCCCAGCATTTT
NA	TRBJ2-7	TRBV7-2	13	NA	CASSSQVTYEQYF	TGTGCCAGCAGCTCACAGGTTACCTACGAGCAGTACTTC
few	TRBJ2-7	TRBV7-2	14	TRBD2	CASSFGGRAYEQYF	TGTGCCAGCAGCTTTGGCGGGAGGGCCTACGAGCAGTACTTC
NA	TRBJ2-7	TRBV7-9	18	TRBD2	CATSDSTSGRAGFYEQYF	TGTGCCACCAGTGATTCCACTAGCGGGAGGGCCGGCTTCTACGAGCAGTACTTC
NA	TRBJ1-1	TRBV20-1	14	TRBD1	CSARGGQGDTEAFF	TGCAGTGCTAGAGGAGGACAGGGAGACACTGAAGCTTTCTTT
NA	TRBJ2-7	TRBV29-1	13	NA	CSSALGRYDEQYF	TGCAGCAGTGCGCTTGGGCGGTACGACGAGCAGTACTTC
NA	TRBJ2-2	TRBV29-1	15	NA	CSVGGRARNTGELFF	TGCAGCGTTGGGGGCAGGGCGCGGAACACCGGGGAGCTGTTTTTT
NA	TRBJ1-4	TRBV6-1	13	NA	CASRGTLNEKLFF	TGTGCCAGCAGGGGCACTTTAAATGAAAAACTGTTTTTT
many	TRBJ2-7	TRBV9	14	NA	CASSVGPYSYEQYF	TGTGCCAGCAGCGTAGGTCCCTACTCCTACGAGCAGTACTTC
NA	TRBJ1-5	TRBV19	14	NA	CATQGPFSNQPQHF	TGTGCCACCCAGGGACCGTTTAGCAATCAGCCCCAGCATTTT
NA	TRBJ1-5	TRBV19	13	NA	CASRRTGLRPQHF	TGTGCCAGTAGGAGAACAGGTCTCCGGCCCCAGCATTTT
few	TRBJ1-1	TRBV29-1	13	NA	CSVAKQGNTEAFF	TGCAGCGTAGCCAAACAGGGGAACACTGAAGCTTTCTTT
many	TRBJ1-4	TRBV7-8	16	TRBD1	CASSLARTGGGEKLFF	TGTGCCAGCAGCTTAGCGAGGACAGGGGGTGGGGAAAAACTGTTTTTT
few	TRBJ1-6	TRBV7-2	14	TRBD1	CASSPRDRIYPLHF	TGTGCCAGCTCACCAAGGGACAGGATTTATCCCCTCCACTTT
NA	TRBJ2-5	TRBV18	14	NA	CASSPDRAVEIQYF	TGTGCCAGCTCACCCGACAGAGCCGTAGAGATCCAGTACTTC
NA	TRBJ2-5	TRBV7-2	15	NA	CASSLVAGGSETQYF	TGTGCCAGCAGCTTAGTTGCCGGTGGTTCTGAGACCCAGTACTTC
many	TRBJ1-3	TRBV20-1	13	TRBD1	CSARAGQDNTIYF	TGCAGTGCTAGGGCGGGACAGGACAACACCATATATTTT
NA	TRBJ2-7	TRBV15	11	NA	CAPLEPGEQYF	TGTGCTCCGCTGGAACCAGGGGAGCAGTACTTC
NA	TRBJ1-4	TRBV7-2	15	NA	CASSLARYDLGKLFF	TGTGCCAGCAGCTTAGCGAGGTACGACCTTGGGAAACTGTTTTTT